The sample holds one count of the clone carrying this TCR beta chain. This record belongs to a study of control samples from healthy donors and cancer patients. Trimming took off 6 bases at V and 8 bases at J, with 22 bases between the two ends. Looked up from germline, CDR1 is KGHSH and CDR2 is LQKENI. The CDR3 is 16 residues long. The data were produced by immunoSEQ multiplex PCR, yet TCRdb's version contains in-frame clones alone and is incomplete. Altogether approximately 150,000 clones are present, approximately 94% being singletons, with the ten largest covering 13%. V and J are TRBV18 and TRBJ1-4; D is uncertain. The TCR was taken from a man aged 35 to 55 in good health. The material sequenced was blood. In DNA, the CDR3 is TGTGCCAGCTCCGACTCCCTTGGCACGGCAAGAGAAAAACTGTTTTTT. Amino acids: CASSDSLGTAREKLFF.